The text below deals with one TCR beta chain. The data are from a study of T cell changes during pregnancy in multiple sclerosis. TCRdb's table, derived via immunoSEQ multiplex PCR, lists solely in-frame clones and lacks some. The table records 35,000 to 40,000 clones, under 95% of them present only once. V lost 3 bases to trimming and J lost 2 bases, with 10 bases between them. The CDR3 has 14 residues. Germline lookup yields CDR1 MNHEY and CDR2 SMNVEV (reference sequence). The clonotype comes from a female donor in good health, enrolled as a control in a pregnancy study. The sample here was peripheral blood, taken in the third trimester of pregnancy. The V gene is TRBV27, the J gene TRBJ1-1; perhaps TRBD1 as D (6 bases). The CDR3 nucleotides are TGTGCCAGCAGTTTGGGGGCAGCCAACACTGAAGCTTTCTTT. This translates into CASSLGAANTEAFF.